The clone carrying this T cell receptor (beta chain) appeared once. The entry originates in a study of blood T cell repertoires in COVID-19. Turning to the study itself: Samples taken during acute and convalescent COVID-19 were collected in the United States, Italy and Spain. The analysed material was cDNA or gDNA that came from T cells, B-cell-depleted T cells, or PBMCs.

In the authors' methods: Amplification of reference gene primers provided the estimated nucleated cell counts. Profiled with immunoSEQ multiplex PCR; TCRdb holds only in-frame clones, not every one. V, J and clone size reflect that table, while D and trimming were determined from the DNA. The sample records about 200,000 clones, around 84% being singletons. V was cut by 8 bases and J by 5 bases, with 9 bases left in between. CDR1 MGHRA and CDR2 YSYEKL come from the germline V gene. The CDR3 covers 11 residues. This clonotype was sampled from a man aged 50-59 years with active or convalescent COVID-19. V and J are TRBV4-1 and TRBJ2-5; tentative D call: TRBD1 (6 bases). The sequenced sample was peripheral blood. The CDR3: CASGQMETQYF. Here the CDR3 DNA reads TGCGCCAGCGGACAGATGGAGACCCAGTACTTC.